In its sample, the clone carrying this T cell receptor beta chain was seen a few times. Next came a second PCR, run for about 6 to 12 cycles, which used a sample-barcoded 5' primer along with a J-beta primer mix. TCRdb re-derived calls from the 5' RACE reads in MiXCR, one entry per CDR3 protein. The sample records some 1.5 million distinct CDR3 sequences, roughly 43% being singletons. This sample is part of a study of blood T cells in healthy people across ages. Per germline, CDR1 LNHDA and CDR2 SQIVND (reference sequence). The CDR3 runs 12 residues. V was pared by 8 bases and J by 4 bases, with 1 base of the junction left unmatched.

This TCR came from a young woman in good health. The rearrangement uses TRBV19 and TRBJ1-1, with 10 positions matching TRBD1. Sequencing was done on a sample of blood. CDR3 amino acids: CASGQGVTEAFF. The DNA for the CDR3 is TGTGCCAGTGGACAGGGGGTCACTGAAGCTTTCTTT.